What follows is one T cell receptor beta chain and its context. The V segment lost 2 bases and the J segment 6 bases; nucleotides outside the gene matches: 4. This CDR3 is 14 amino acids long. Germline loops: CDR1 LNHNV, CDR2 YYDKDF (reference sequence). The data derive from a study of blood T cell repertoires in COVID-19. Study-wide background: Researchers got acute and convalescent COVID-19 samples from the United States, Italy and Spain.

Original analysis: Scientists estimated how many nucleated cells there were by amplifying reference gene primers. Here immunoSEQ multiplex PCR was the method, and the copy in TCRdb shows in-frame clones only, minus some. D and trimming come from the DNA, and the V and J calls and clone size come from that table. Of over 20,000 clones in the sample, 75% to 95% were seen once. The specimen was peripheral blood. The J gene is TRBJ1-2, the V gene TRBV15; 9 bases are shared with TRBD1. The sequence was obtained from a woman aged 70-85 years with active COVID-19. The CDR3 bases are TGTGCCACCAGCAGAAGAAGGGACAGGGATGGCTACACCTTC. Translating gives CATSRRRDRDGYTF.